A single sample is the source of the 13 T cell receptor beta chains below, sequenced in a study of shared clonotypes between healthy human individuals. Sequencing was performed with immunoSEQ multiplex PCR; in TCRdb, only in-frame clones are kept and a portion is missing. This sample has hundreds of thousands of clones; just over 95% occur once, and the top ten carry roughly 0.23%. Naive CD8 cells lacked CD45RO and underwent positive selection for CCR7, leaving out terminally differentiated effector memory CD45RA+ cells. What was sequenced was naive CD8+ T cells sorted from blood. The source of these receptors is a man aged 25 to 45 in good health.

This chain links TRBV28 with TRBJ1-4; maybe TRBD1 (5 bases). The germline V gene has CDR1 MDHEN and CDR2 SYDVKM. The CDR3 extends over 15 amino acids. With 4 bases removed from V and 8 bases from J, the gap between germline ends came to 17 bases. CDR3 bases: TGTGCCAGCAGTTCGCCTAGGACAATTGGGGAAAAACTGTTTTTT. This sequence encodes CASSSPRTIGEKLFF.

The chain couples TRBV10-2 to TRBJ2-2; no clear D. Germline CDR1 and CDR2: WSHSY and SAAADI. The length of the CDR3 is 12 residues. Between the trimmed V and J ends, which lost 6 bases and 5 bases, there was a span of 7 bases. The CDR3 DNA follows: TGCGCCAGCAGGATAAGTACCGGGGAGCTGTTTTTT. It encodes CASRISTGELFF.

The chain has TRBV7-2 and TRBJ2-1; 12 bases match TRBD2. The germline V gene encodes CDR1 SGHTA and CDR2 FQGNSA. Trimming cost V 1 base and J 15 bases; bases outside gene matches: 7. The CDR3 runs 14 residues. The CDR3 protein is CASSLDLAGGPRFF. CDR3 in DNA: TGTGCCAGCAGCTTAGACCTAGCGGGAGGGCCTCGGTTCTTC. Complete variable domain (other parts from reference TRBV7-2 and TRBJ2-1): GAGVSQSPSNKVTEKGKDVELRCDPISGHTALYWYRQSLGQGLEFLIYFQGNSAPDKSGLPSDRFSAERTGGSVSTLTIQRTQQEDSAVYLCASSLDLAGGPRFFGPGTRLTVL.

Only one count was recorded for this clone. Additional DNA sequences in this sample encode the identical CDR3. The rearrangement links TRBV4-2 to TRBJ2-2; maybe TRBD2 (7 bases). The CDR3 contains 15 residues. Germline CDR1 LGHNA, CDR2 YNFKEQ. The ends were cut back, 5 bases at V and 4 bases at J, with 14 bases in the middle. Here the CDR3 DNA reads TGTGCCAGCAGCAAAGGGAGGGGGGGCACCGGGGAGCTGTTTTTT. Translated: CASSKGRGGTGELFF.

This rearrangement joins TRBV7-9 to TRBJ2-5; 7 nucleotides match TRBD1. The ends lost 5 bases at V and 2 bases at J; junction bases unmatched: 11. Germline CDR1 is SEHNR and CDR2 is FQNEAQ (reference sequence). The CDR3 spans 16 residues. The CDR3 DNA reads TGTGCCAGCAGCGCCCCGTCCGGGACAGATCAAGAGACCCAGTACTTC. Residues: CASSAPSGTDQETQYF.

The chain links TRBV28 to TRBJ1-2; the D gene is possibly TRBD1 (5 bases). Trimming pared 5 bases from V and 0 bases from J, leaving 19 bases between. Germline V gene data show CDR1 as MDHEN and CDR2 as SYDVKM. This CDR3 spans 17 amino acids. In DNA, the CDR3 is TGTGCCAGCAGTCCCAGGGTTTTTGTGCTTCCTAACTATGGCTACACCTTC. Translated: CASSPRVFVLPNYGYTF.

The genes are TRBV7-9 and TRBJ2-5; 11 nucleotides align to TRBD2. Germline V gene data show CDR1 as SEHNR and CDR2 as FQNEAQ (reference sequence). The CDR3 contains 17 residues. V lost 3 bases and J lost 1; bases outside the gene matches: 7. The CDR3 here is CASSFLAGGPGQETQYF. The CDR3 region has the DNA TGTGCCAGCAGCTTTCTAGCGGGAGGTCCAGGCCAAGAGACCCAGTACTTC.

This clone was recorded once. The chain employs TRBV9 and TRBJ2-1, with unresolved D. CDR1 and CDR2 (germline): SGDLS, YYNGEE. Trimming left V 3 bases short and J 9 bases short, with 10 bases between. This CDR3 is built from 12 residues. The CDR3 DNA is TGTGCCAGCAGCGCCCAACCAGGTGAGCAGTTCTTC. It encodes CASSAQPGEQFF.

The V gene is TRBV9, the J gene TRBJ2-5; no clear D gene. The CDR3 runs 15 residues. CDR1 and CDR2 (germline): SGDLS, YYNGEE. The V end was cut by 0 bases, the J end by 3 bases, with 12 bases between. In DNA, the CDR3 is TGTGCCAGCAGCGTAGATTACAGAAGAAAAGAGACCCAGTACTTC. The encoded protein is CASSVDYRRKETQYF.

CDR3 DNA sequence: TGTGCCAGCAGCCAAGCCATCCTAGCGAGGCGCACCGGGGAGCTGTTTTTT. Translating it yields CASSQAILARRTGELFF. The rearrangement links TRBV14 to TRBJ2-2, with D perhaps TRBD2 (6 bases). Trimming took off 1 base at V and 4 bases at J, with 16 bases between the two ends. CDR1 is SGHDN and CDR2 is FVKESK in the germline V gene. This CDR3 is built from 17 residues. The full variable domain, its missing parts supplied by reference TRBV14 and TRBJ2-2, is EAGVTQFPSHSVIEKGQTVTLRCDPISGHDNLYWYRRVMGKEIKFLLHFVKESKQDESGMPNNRFLAERTGGTYSTLKVQPAELEDSGVYFCASSQAILARRTGELFFGEGSRLTVL.

The genes are TRBV15 and TRBJ2-2, with a weak D call TRBD2 (7 bases). V was cut by 6 bases and J by 3 bases, with 17 bases left in between. Germline V gene data show CDR1 as LNHNV and CDR2 as YYDKDF (reference sequence). The CDR3 is 16 amino acids. Here the CDR3 reads CATRRSGGKYTGELFF. As DNA, the CDR3 is TGTGCCACCAGACGGTCGGGGGGCAAGTACACCGGGGAGCTGTTTTTT.

The table lists this clone with a count of one. The V call is TRBV9, the J call TRBJ1-2; 9 nucleotides agree with TRBD1. The J segment lost 7 bases and the V segment lost 2 bases, leaving 6 bases of the junction unmatched. Germline lookup yields CDR1 SGDLS and CDR2 YYNGEE. The CDR3 has 14 amino acids. DNA of the CDR3: TGTGCCAGCAGCGTTGGGGACAGGGTTGCTGGCTACACCTTC. This gives the protein CASSVGDRVAGYTF.

The rearrangement uses TRBV5-4 and TRBJ2-3, with TRBD2 matching over 13 bases. V gave up 1 base and J gave up 8 bases; unmatched junction bases: 13. Germline CDR1 SGHNT, CDR2 YYREEE (reference sequence). The CDR3 contains 18 residues. CDR3 sequence: CASSLSPRLAGGPGTQYF. In nucleotides, the CDR3 is TGTGCCAGCAGCTTGAGCCCCCGACTAGCGGGGGGTCCAGGTACGCAGTATTTT. The full variable domain, with the rest looked up from reference TRBV5-4 and TRBJ2-3, is ETGVTQSPTHLIKTRGQQVTLRCSSQSGHNTVSWYQQALGQGPQFIFQYYREEENGRGNFPPRFSGLQFPNYSSELNVNALELDDSALYLCASSLSPRLAGGPGTQYFGPGTRLTVL.